A single sample is the source of the 14 T cell receptor beta chains below, sequenced in a study of blood T cell repertoires in COVID-19. TCRdb's copy holds only in-frame clones and misses some; the assay was immunoSEQ multiplex PCR. The sample contains some 170,000 clones, 82% of which appear only once. Sequencing was carried out using peripheral blood. All receptors derive from a woman aged 65 to 85 with acute or convalescent COVID-19.

The chain combines TRBV7-2 with TRBJ1-5; 7 positions match TRBD1. The germline V gene encodes CDR1 SGHTA and CDR2 FQGNSA. The V segment lost 2 bases and the J segment 1 base; nucleotides outside the gene matches: 8. The CDR3 covers 17 residues. CDR3 DNA sequence: TGTGCCAGCAGCTTAAATGCTGCGGGACAGAGCAATCAGCCCCAGCATTTT. It codes for CASSLNAAGQSNQPQHF.

The CDR3 region has the DNA TGTGCCAGCAGCATCCTAGCGGGGGCCTACGAGCAGTACTTC. The encoded protein is CASSILAGAYEQYF. This rearrangement joins TRBV21-1 to TRBJ2-7; TRBD2 was called by the table and not checked on the DNA. TRBV21-1 is deemed a pseudogene. The CDR3 is made up of 14 amino acids.

This clone was found a few times. V and J are TRBV27 and TRBJ2-2; tentative D call: TRBD1 (5 bases). Deletions cut 9 bases from V and 1 base from J, with 12 bases between. This CDR3 has 14 residues. Germline lookup yields CDR1 MNHEY and CDR2 SMNVEV (reference sequence). Written as DNA, the CDR3 is TGTGCCAGTAGACAGTCACGGAACACCGGGGAGCTGTTTTTT. Translated, it gives CASRQSRNTGELFF.

The gene calls are TRBV6-1 and TRBJ1-1, with TRBD1 matching 7 bases. V lost 4 bases and J lost 1; bases outside the gene matches: 15. The CDR3 loop spans 18 amino acids. Per the germline V gene, CDR1 is MNHNS and CDR2 is SASEGT. The DNA of the CDR3 is TGTGCCAGCAGTGGTTCACGAGACAGGGTCCGATGGAACACTGAAGCTTTCTTT. Translation: CASSGSRDRVRWNTEAFF.

This clone showed up just once. V gene TRBV3-1 (or the pseudogene TRBV3-2) combines with J gene TRBJ2-7; maybe TRBD2 (7 bases). Trimming cost V 4 bases and J 6 bases, with 16 bases left between them. The CDR3 has 14 amino acids. In germline, CDR1 is LGHDT, CDR2 YNNKEL (reference sequence). The CDR3 reads CASSPGGGGGEQYF. CDR3 sequence (DNA): TGTGCCAGCAGCCCGGGCGGGGGCGGGGGCGAGCAGTACTTC.

The rearrangement links TRBV10-3 to TRBJ2-2, with 10 bases identical to TRBD1. Germline V gene data show CDR1 as ENHRY and CDR2 as SYGVKD. V was clipped by 4 bases and J by 5 bases; unmatched bases: 7. This CDR3 region has 16 residues. The CDR3 nucleotides read TGTGCCATCAGTGGGCCGGGACAGGGGAAAACCGGGGAGCTGTTTTTT. It is translated as CAISGPGQGKTGELFF.

The chain recombines TRBV3-1 (or the pseudogene TRBV3-2) with TRBJ2-3, with 10 positions matching TRBD2. The germline CDR1 and CDR2 sequences are LGHDT and YNNKEL (reference sequence). This CDR3 has 15 amino acids. Losses at the gene ends were 4 bases for V and 4 bases for J; bases not matched to a gene: 5. The CDR3 loop reads CASSLSGRWADTQYF. CDR3 in DNA: TGTGCCAGCAGCCTTAGCGGGAGGTGGGCAGATACGCAGTATTTT.

The chain recombines TRBV30 with TRBJ1-1; 7 nucleotides align to TRBD1. With 3 bases clipped from V and 7 bases from J, the junction kept 8 bases outside the gene matches. Germline CDR1 GTSNPN, CDR2 SVGIG (reference sequence). This CDR3 contains 13 residues. The CDR3 coding sequence is TGTGCCTGGAGAGGTTACCGGGACAGTGAAGCTTTCTTT. Translation gives CAWRGYRDSEAFF.

Only one count was recorded for this clone. The gene calls are TRBV6-2 or TRBV6-3 and TRBJ2-3; D is unclear. Trimming left V 4 bases short and J 4 bases short, with 9 bases between. The germline V gene has CDR1 MNHEY and CDR2 SVGEGT. The CDR3 has 13 amino acids. The CDR3 bases are TGTGCCAGCAGTTCCGAGGTGGCAGATACGCAGTATTTT. Translation: CASSSEVADTQYF.

The chain carries TRBV6-1 and TRBJ1-6, with D uncertain. This CDR3 has 14 amino acids. The germline gives CDR1 MNHNS, CDR2 SASEGT. The V end lost 3 bases, the J end lost 6 bases, and 9 bases lay between the germline ends. The CDR3 region has the DNA TGTGCCAGCAGTGAGTCACAATTTAATTCACCCCTCCACTTT. Protein: CASSESQFNSPLHF.

The chain carries TRBV5-4 and TRBJ1-3; perhaps TRBD1 as D (6 bases). The germline CDR1 and CDR2 sequences are SGHNT and YYREEE (reference sequence). The V end was cut by 4 bases, the J end by 0 bases, with 11 bases between. There are 15 residues in the CDR3. The CDR3 region has the DNA TGTGCCAGCAGCGTGGACAGCTCCTCTGGAAACACCATATATTTT. It specifies CASSVDSSSGNTIYF. The whole variable domain, filled in from reference TRBV5-4 and TRBJ1-3, reads ETGVTQSPTHLIKTRGQQVTLRCSSQSGHNTVSWYQQALGQGPQFIFQYYREEENGRGNFPPRFSGLQFPNYSSELNVNALELDDSALYLCASSVDSSSGNTIYFGEGSWLTVV.

The chain combines TRBV4-3 with TRBJ2-6; 7 nucleotides line up with TRBD1. This CDR3 comprises 20 residues. The V segment lost 4 bases and the J segment 2 bases; nucleotides outside the gene matches: 17. Germline V gene data show CDR1 as LGHNA and CDR2 as YSLEER. The CDR3 DNA is TGCGCCAGCAGCCGCCTGCAAATGGGACAGCTTCTTACTGGGGCCAACGTCCTGACTTTC. Its protein is CASSRLQMGQLLTGANVLTF.

This chain links TRBV2 with TRBJ2-7; a possible D gene is TRBD2 (5 bases). The CDR3 has 14 amino acids. V shed 6 bases and J shed 6 bases, with 18 bases lying between them. The germline gives CDR1 SNHLY, CDR2 FYNNEI. The CDR3 DNA reads TGTGCCAGCAGAAAGGACTCCCAATCCAGCGAGCAGTACTTC. Amino acid sequence: CASRKDSQSSEQYF.

V is TRBV9 and J is TRBJ2-7; the D gene is possibly TRBD1 (6 bases). V shed 7 bases and J shed 5 bases, with 10 bases lying between them. The germline V gene encodes CDR1 SGDLS and CDR2 YYNGEE. This CDR3 has 11 residues. The CDR3 spells CASGSGDEQYF. The CDR3 region has the DNA TGTGCCAGCGGCTCAGGGGACGAGCAGTACTTC.